The rows below give T cell receptor beta chains drawn from one sample of a study of T cell responses to AZD1222 COVID-19 vaccine. Clones were sequenced by immunoSEQ multiplex PCR, and TCRdb holds only the in-frame ones, with some missing. In the table there are 150,000 to 200,000 clones, 85% to 90% of which are singletons. The sample was peripheral blood, taken on day 0 of AZD1222 vaccination. The receptors stem from an adult in good health. The CDR3 runs from the conserved cysteine through the conserved F or W. The D gene is left open where the match is weak. Not every row has a clone size; where given, it reads once, few, many or a size class.

>-|TRBV29-1|-|TRBJ1-1
CSVTGTLNTEAFF
TGCAGCGTCACCGGGACTTTAAACACTGAAGCTTTCTTT
>-|TRBV19|-|TRBJ2-2
CASSPRTVINTGELFF
TGTGCCAGTAGTCCACGGACAGTTATTAACACCGGGGAGCTGTTTTTT
>few|TRBV7-9|-|TRBJ1-5
CASSLDGGKPQHF
TGTGCCAGCAGCTTAGATGGGGGTAAGCCCCAGCATTTT
>once|TRBV28|-|TRBJ1-2
CASSRGGDNYGYTF
TGTGCCAGCAGCCGAGGGGGGGACAACTATGGCTACACCTTC
>-|TRBV2|-|TRBJ1-3
CASGSLDTIYF
TGTGCCAGCGGATCATTAGACACCATATATTTT
>-|TRBV12-3/TRBV12-4|-|TRBJ2-4
CASSGGRENIQYF
TGTGCCAGCAGCGGGGGGCGGGAAAACATTCAGTACTTC
>-|TRBV6-1|-|TRBJ1-2
CASSERQRGGYTF
TGTGCCAGCAGTGAAAGACAGCGAGGTGGCTACACCTTC
>-|TRBV18|TRBD2|TRBJ2-3
CASSPFGTSGSTDTQYF
TGTGCCAGCTCACCGTTTGGGACTAGCGGGAGCACAGATACGCAGTATTTT
>-|TRBV11-2|TRBD1|TRBJ2-7
CASRRLAGGRGLYEQYF
TGTGCCAGCAGACGACTTGCGGGCGGCAGGGGGCTTTACGAGCAGTACTTC
>-|TRBV6-2/TRBV6-3|-|TRBJ1-3
CASSYRGGGGNTIYF
TGTGCCAGCAGTTACCGCGGTGGGGGCGGAAACACCATATATTTT
>-|TRBV7-9|TRBD2|TRBJ2-2
CASSFSGGASNTGELFF
TGTGCCAGCAGCTTTAGCGGGGGGGCCTCGAACACCGGGGAGCTGTTTTTT
>-|TRBV19|TRBD1|TRBJ1-2
CASSATSGTGVRDGYTF
TGTGCCAGTAGTGCAACCTCCGGGACAGGGGTACGGGATGGCTACACCTTC
>-|TRBV5-1|-|TRBJ1-4
CASSLNQAGYEKLFF
TGCGCCAGCAGCTTGAACCAGGCAGGGTATGAAAAACTGTTTTTT
>-|TRBV10-1|-|TRBJ2-7
CASQGGAEQYF
TGCGCCAGCCAAGGGGGTGCGGAGCAGTACTTC
>-|TRBV6-5|TRBD2|TRBJ2-7
CASGRLAGDYEQYF
TGTGCCAGCGGCCGACTAGCGGGGGACTACGAGCAGTACTTC
>-|TRBV5-1|-|TRBJ2-7
CASSSVELDGYGEQYF
TGCGCCAGCAGCTCCGTGGAACTAGATGGGTATGGCGAGCAGTACTTC
>-|TRBV11-2|-|TRBJ1-2
CASSLEAGPPPGYTF
TGTGCCAGCAGCTTGGAGGCGGGACCCCCCCCGGGCTACACCTTC
>once|TRBV28|-|TRBJ1-5
CASKAGGNQPQHF
TGTGCCAGCAAAGCAGGGGGCAATCAGCCCCAGCATTTT
>-|TRBV18|TRBD1|TRBJ2-5
CASSRLDRDPQRLAYF
TGTGCCAGCTCGCGACTCGACAGGGACCCGCAGCGTCTCGCGTACTTC
>-|TRBV27|-|TRBJ2-7
CASPVGDTEQYF
TGTGCCAGTCCAGTTGGGGACACCGAGCAGTACTTC
>once|TRBV18|-|TRBJ1-3
CASSPRTEGGNTIYF
TGTGCCAGCTCACCCCGGACGGAAGGGGGAAACACCATATATTTT
>-|TRBV19|-|TRBJ1-4
CASSIGRTNEKLFF
TGTGCCAGTAGTATAGGCCGGACTAATGAAAAACTGTTTTTT
>once|TRBV5-1|-|TRBJ1-2
CASSLDGLDGYTF
TGCGCCAGCAGCTTGGACGGTCTCGATGGCTACACCTTC